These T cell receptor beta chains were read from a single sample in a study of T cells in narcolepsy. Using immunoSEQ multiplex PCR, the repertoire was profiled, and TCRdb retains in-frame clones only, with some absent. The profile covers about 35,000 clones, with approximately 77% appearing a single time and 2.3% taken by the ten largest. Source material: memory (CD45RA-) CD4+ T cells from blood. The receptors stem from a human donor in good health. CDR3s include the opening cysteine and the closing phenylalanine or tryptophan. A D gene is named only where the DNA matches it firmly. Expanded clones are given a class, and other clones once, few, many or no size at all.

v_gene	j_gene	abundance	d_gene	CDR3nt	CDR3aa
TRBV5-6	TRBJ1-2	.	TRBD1	TGTGCCAGCAGCGTGGGACAGGTAACCTATGGCTACACCTTC	CASSVGQVTYGYTF
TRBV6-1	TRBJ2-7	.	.	TGTGCCAGCGGATGGGGGAGCATGAACGAGCAGTACTTC	CASGWGSMNEQYF
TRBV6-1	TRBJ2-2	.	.	TGTGCCAGCAGTGAAGCTGCTAATTTAATCGGGGAGCTGTTTTTT	CASSEAANLIGELFF
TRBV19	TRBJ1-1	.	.	TGTGCCAGTAGTATAGTCGGAGCCTTCAACACTGAAGCTTTCTTT	CASSIVGAFNTEAFF
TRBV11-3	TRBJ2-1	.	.	TGTGCCAGCAGCCCCGGGGGTAGGGCCTCATACAATGAGCAGTTCTTC	CASSPGGRASYNEQFF
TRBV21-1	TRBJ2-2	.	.	TGTGCCAGCAGCGATATAAGGCAGCTCGGGACCGGGGAGCTGTTTTTT	CASSDIRQLGTGELFF
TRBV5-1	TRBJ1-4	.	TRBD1	TGCGCCAGCAGACGTGAGGACAGGGTTAATGAAAAACTGTTTTTT	CASRREDRVNEKLFF
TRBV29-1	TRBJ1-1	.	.	TGCAGCGGGAACGACGGGGGATTGGGCACTGAAGCTTTCTTT	CSGNDGGLGTEAFF
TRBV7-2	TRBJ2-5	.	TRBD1	TGTGCCAGCAGCTTGACAGGGGTAGGGGAGACCCAGTACTTC	CASSLTGVGETQYF
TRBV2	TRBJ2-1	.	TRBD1	TGTGCCAGCAGGAGGGGTCGGGACAGGGTGATCTTC	CASRRGRDRVIF
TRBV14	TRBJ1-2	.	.	TGTGCCAGCAGCCGGAACACCGCACCTAACTATGGCTACACCTTC	CASSRNTAPNYGYTF
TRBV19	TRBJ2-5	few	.	TGTGCCAGTAGTCACGGGACTCTCGCAGAGACCCAGTACTTC	CASSHGTLAETQYF
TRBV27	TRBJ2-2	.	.	TGTGCCAGCAGTCCTCCAATCGGGGAGCTGTTTTTT	CASSPPIGELFF
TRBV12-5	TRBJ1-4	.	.	TGTGCTAGTGGTTTGAGGGCAGGGATGGGAAAACTGTTTTTT	CASGLRAGMGKLFF
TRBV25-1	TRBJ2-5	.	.	TGTGCCAGCAACACCGGGGAGCGAGAGACCCAGTACTTC	CASNTGERETQYF
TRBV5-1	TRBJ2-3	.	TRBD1	TGCGCCAGCAGCTTAGGGGGCCATATCACAGATACGCAGTATTTT	CASSLGGHITDTQYF
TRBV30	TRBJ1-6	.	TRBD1	TGTGCCTGGACGGGACAGCGAGATTCACCCCTCCACTTT	CAWTGQRDSPLHF
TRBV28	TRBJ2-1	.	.	TGTGCCAGCAGCCGACTGACCTACAATGAGCAGTTCTTC	CASSRLTYNEQFF
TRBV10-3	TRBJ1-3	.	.	TGTGCCATCAGTGAGTCTGACAAGATCTCTGGAAACACCATATATTTT	CAISESDKISGNTIYF
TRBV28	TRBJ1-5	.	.	TGTGCCAGCGGGTCGAGTGGTCAGCCCCAGCATTTT	CASGSSGQPQHF
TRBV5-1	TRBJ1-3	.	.	TGCGCCAGCCGGGCAGGGCGGACTGGAAACACCATATATTTT	CASRAGRTGNTIYF
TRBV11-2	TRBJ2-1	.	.	TGTGCCAGCAGCTTAGATCGGCCCAATGAGCAGTTCTTC	CASSLDRPNEQFF
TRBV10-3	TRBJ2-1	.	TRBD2	TGTGCCACCCGGGGGGGCTGGTCGGATGAGCAGTTCTTC	CATRGGWSDEQFF
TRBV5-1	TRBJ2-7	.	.	TGCGCCAGCAGCCCCGGGGTCTACGAGCAGTACTTC	CASSPGVYEQYF
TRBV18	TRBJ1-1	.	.	TGTGCCAGCTCAGAGGGGGTGAACACTGAAGCTTTCTTT	CASSEGVNTEAFF
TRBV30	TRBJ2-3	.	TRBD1	TGTGCCTGGATGCTGGGGACAGGGGGCCCAGATACGCAGTATTTT	CAWMLGTGGPDTQYF
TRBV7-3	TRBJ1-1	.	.	TGTGCCAGCAGCTCCCCCGGCGCAAACACTGAAGCTTTCTTT	CASSSPGANTEAFF
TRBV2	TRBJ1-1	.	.	TGTGCCAGCAGGCAATTTCCTGCCGGGACTGGGAACACTGAAGCTTTCTTT	CASRQFPAGTGNTEAFF
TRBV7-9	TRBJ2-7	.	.	TGTGCCAGCAGCCCCTCATACGAGCAGTACTTC	CASSPSYEQYF